A selection of T cell receptor beta chains follows, all from one sample in a study of blood T cell repertoires in COVID-19. Only in-frame clones appear in the TCRdb table, and some are missing; sequencing was by immunoSEQ multiplex PCR. The sample consists of approximately 240,000 clones, about 88% of them appearing once. The sequencing input was peripheral blood. The receptors come from a middle-aged woman who had recovered from COVID-19. Each CDR3 is given with its conserved first and last residue. Each record gives: D gene, V gene, J gene, clone size, CDR3 DNA, CDR3 protein. A D gene is named only where the DNA matches it firmly. Rows may omit the clone size; those that give it use once, few, many or a size class.

d_gene: -; v_gene: TRBV7-2; j_gene: TRBJ2-7; abundance: -; CDR3nt: TGTGCCAGCAGCGCAGACTACAGCGGGCAGTACTTC; CDR3aa: CASSADYSGQYF
d_gene: TRBD1; v_gene: TRBV19; j_gene: TRBJ1-1; abundance: -; CDR3nt: TGTGCCAGTAGTCAGGGGGACAGGGGTACTGAAGCTTTCTTT; CDR3aa: CASSQGDRGTEAFF
d_gene: -; v_gene: TRBV7-9; j_gene: TRBJ2-1; abundance: -; CDR3nt: TGTGCCAGCAGCTCCGGCCAAGCGCTGGACTCCTACAATGAGCAGTTCTTC; CDR3aa: CASSSGQALDSYNEQFF
d_gene: -; v_gene: TRBV11-2; j_gene: TRBJ2-7; abundance: -; CDR3nt: TGTGCCAGCAGTCTTCGAGTCTCCTACGAGCAGTACTTC; CDR3aa: CASSLRVSYEQYF
d_gene: -; v_gene: TRBV7-6; j_gene: TRBJ1-5; abundance: few; CDR3nt: TGTGCCAGCAGCCCCGAACCCTGGACAGTGAATCAGCCCCAGCATTTT; CDR3aa: CASSPEPWTVNQPQHF
d_gene: TRBD2; v_gene: TRBV5-4; j_gene: TRBJ2-1; abundance: -; CDR3nt: TGTGCCAGCAGTTCCCGGACTAGCGGAACGTACAATGAGCAGTTCTTC; CDR3aa: CASSSRTSGTYNEQFF
d_gene: TRBD2; v_gene: TRBV7-7; j_gene: TRBJ2-1; abundance: -; CDR3nt: TGTGCTAGCAGCTTAGCGGGGGCTCGGTCCTACAATGAGCAGTTCTTC; CDR3aa: CASSLAGARSYNEQFF
d_gene: TRBD1; v_gene: TRBV2; j_gene: TRBJ1-4; abundance: -; CDR3nt: TGTGCCAGCAGGGAACGGGGACAGGGGCGGTTTCTTATCGGTGAAAAACTGTTTTTT; CDR3aa: CASRERGQGRFLIGEKLFF
d_gene: TRBD1; v_gene: TRBV6-5; j_gene: TRBJ1-5; abundance: -; CDR3nt: TGTGCCAGCAGTTACTCGAGGACAGGGTTTCAGCCCCAGCATTTT; CDR3aa: CASSYSRTGFQPQHF
d_gene: TRBD1; v_gene: TRBV4-2; j_gene: TRBJ2-3; abundance: once; CDR3nt: TGTGCCAGCAGCCAAGATTTTACAGGGGGCACAGATACGCAGTATTTT; CDR3aa: CASSQDFTGGTDTQYF
d_gene: -; v_gene: TRBV5-1; j_gene: TRBJ2-1; abundance: -; CDR3nt: TGCGCCAGTGACTTTAGCGGGCACGGGGGCTCCAATGAGCAGTTCTTC; CDR3aa: CASDFSGHGGSNEQFF
d_gene: TRBD1; v_gene: TRBV13; j_gene: TRBJ2-1; abundance: -; CDR3nt: TGTGCCAGCAGGCAGGGGGGACAGGTCATACTACACTCCTACAATGAGCAGTTCTTC; CDR3aa: CASRQGGQVILHSYNEQFF
d_gene: TRBD1; v_gene: TRBV7-9; j_gene: TRBJ1-2; abundance: many; CDR3nt: TGTGCCAGCAGCTCAGTGACAGGGGCCCGAGGCTACACCTTC; CDR3aa: CASSSVTGARGYTF
d_gene: -; v_gene: TRBV4-2; j_gene: TRBJ1-4; abundance: -; CDR3nt: TGTGCCAGCAGCCCGAAGGGGGTGGTCACCTCAGTTGAAAAACTGTTTTTT; CDR3aa: CASSPKGVVTSVEKLFF
d_gene: TRBD2; v_gene: TRBV29-1; j_gene: TRBJ2-3; abundance: once; CDR3nt: TGCAGCGTTCCGAACCAGGGACTAGTCCCAGATACGCAGTATTTT; CDR3aa: CSVPNQGLVPDTQYF
d_gene: -; v_gene: TRBV11-3; j_gene: TRBJ2-1; abundance: -; CDR3nt: TGTGCCAGCAGCTTAGAGGGACAAGTAAACAATGAGCAGTTCTTC; CDR3aa: CASSLEGQVNNEQFF
d_gene: TRBD1; v_gene: TRBV11-2; j_gene: TRBJ1-6; abundance: few; CDR3nt: TGTGCCAGCAGCCATACAGGGGTTTCTTCACCCCTCCACTTT; CDR3aa: CASSHTGVSSPLHF
d_gene: -; v_gene: TRBV5-1; j_gene: TRBJ2-6; abundance: -; CDR3nt: TGCGCCAGCAGCTCCCTGGACTTCTCTGGGGCCAACGTCCTGACTTTC; CDR3aa: CASSSLDFSGANVLTF
d_gene: TRBD2; v_gene: TRBV4-3; j_gene: TRBJ2-4; abundance: -; CDR3nt: TGCCGCCACCCCGTGGTACTAGCGGGAGGGTGTGACAAAAACATTCAGTACTTC; CDR3aa: CRHPVVLAGGCDKNIQYF
d_gene: -; v_gene: TRBV5-4; j_gene: TRBJ1-2; abundance: few; CDR3nt: TGTGCCAGCAGCTTGGGTACGGCAGGGGTTGGCTACACCTTC; CDR3aa: CASSLGTAGVGYTF
d_gene: -; v_gene: TRBV19; j_gene: TRBJ1-5; abundance: -; CDR3nt: TGTGCCAGTAGTATAGATAGGACAGTAAATCAGCCCCAGCATTTT; CDR3aa: CASSIDRTVNQPQHF
d_gene: TRBD1; v_gene: TRBV7-9; j_gene: TRBJ1-1; abundance: -; CDR3nt: TGTGCCAGCAAACCTACAGGGGGCGTAGGGGACACTGAAGCTTTCTTT; CDR3aa: CASKPTGGVGDTEAFF
d_gene: TRBD2; v_gene: TRBV7-2; j_gene: TRBJ2-7; abundance: -; CDR3nt: TGTGCCAGCAGTCCCGGACTAGCGCCGCCCTACGAGCAGTACTTC; CDR3aa: CASSPGLAPPYEQYF
d_gene: TRBD1; v_gene: TRBV4-3; j_gene: TRBJ1-2; abundance: -; CDR3nt: TGCGCCAGCAGCCAAGAATTGGTGGGACAGGGTTCCGGCTATGGCTACACCTTC; CDR3aa: CASSQELVGQGSGYGYTF
d_gene: TRBD1; v_gene: TRBV19; j_gene: TRBJ2-7; abundance: -; CDR3nt: TGTGCCAGTAGTATAGTACCAGGGGGCTACGAGCAGTACTTC; CDR3aa: CASSIVPGGYEQYF
d_gene: -; v_gene: TRBV3-1/TRBV3-2; j_gene: TRBJ1-2; abundance: once; CDR3nt: TGTGCCAGCAGCCAGGTACCCACAGGAAACTATGGCTACACCTTC; CDR3aa: CASSQVPTGNYGYTF
d_gene: -; v_gene: TRBV5-1; j_gene: TRBJ2-1; abundance: -; CDR3nt: TGCGCCAGCAGCATAGACGGGAGCTCCTACAATGAGCAGTTCTTC; CDR3aa: CASSIDGSSYNEQFF
d_gene: -; v_gene: TRBV19; j_gene: TRBJ2-1; abundance: -; CDR3nt: TGTGCCAGTCGTAGGATAGCGGTTCTTAACAATGAGCAGTTCTTC; CDR3aa: CASRRIAVLNNEQFF
d_gene: TRBD1; v_gene: TRBV5-1; j_gene: TRBJ1-2; abundance: -; CDR3nt: TGCGCCAGCAGCGCTGGGACAGGGGGCCTCTATGGCTACACCTTC; CDR3aa: CASSAGTGGLYGYTF
d_gene: -; v_gene: TRBV2; j_gene: TRBJ2-2; abundance: -; CDR3nt: TGTGCCAGCAGAGCACAGGGCACGAACACCGGGGAGCTGTTTTTT; CDR3aa: CASRAQGTNTGELFF
d_gene: TRBD2; v_gene: TRBV7-9; j_gene: TRBJ2-5; abundance: -; CDR3nt: TGTGCCAGCAGCCCCTGGGAGGGCGGGGAGACCCAGTACTTC; CDR3aa: CASSPWEGGETQYF
d_gene: TRBD1; v_gene: TRBV19; j_gene: TRBJ1-2; abundance: -; CDR3nt: TGTGCCAGTAGTCCTACAGGGGTTGACTATGGCTACACCTTC; CDR3aa: CASSPTGVDYGYTF
d_gene: TRBD1; v_gene: TRBV11-2; j_gene: TRBJ1-4; abundance: -; CDR3nt: TGTGCCAGCAGACGGACAGGGGGGTCTAATGAAAAACTGTTTTTT; CDR3aa: CASRRTGGSNEKLFF
d_gene: -; v_gene: TRBV7-9; j_gene: TRBJ2-1; abundance: -; CDR3nt: TGTGCCAGCAGCTTCTCCGGGACATACAATGAGCAGTTCTTC; CDR3aa: CASSFSGTYNEQFF
d_gene: -; v_gene: TRBV4-3; j_gene: TRBJ2-1; abundance: -; CDR3nt: TGCGCCAGCAGTCAAGAGGGGCAGGCGGGGTACAATGAGCAGTTCTTC; CDR3aa: CASSQEGQAGYNEQFF
d_gene: TRBD1; v_gene: TRBV28; j_gene: TRBJ1-4; abundance: -; CDR3nt: TGTGCCAGCAGTCGGGACGCAGGGGGTGAAAAACTGTTTTTT; CDR3aa: CASSRDAGGEKLFF
d_gene: -; v_gene: TRBV28; j_gene: TRBJ2-5; abundance: -; CDR3nt: TGTGCCAGCACGCGGACACTGGGGACCCAGTACTTC; CDR3aa: CASTRTLGTQYF
d_gene: TRBD1; v_gene: TRBV6-1; j_gene: TRBJ2-6; abundance: -; CDR3nt: TGTGCCAGCAGTGGAGACAGGGGACCTCGAGGGGCCAACGTCCTGACTTTC; CDR3aa: CASSGDRGPRGANVLTF
d_gene: -; v_gene: TRBV5-4; j_gene: TRBJ2-1; abundance: -; CDR3nt: TGTGCCAGCAGCCGTCCCCCCAATGAGCAGTTCTTC; CDR3aa: CASSRPPNEQFF
d_gene: TRBD1; v_gene: TRBV5-6; j_gene: TRBJ1-3; abundance: once; CDR3nt: TGTGCCAGCAGCTTGGGCCCGGGACAGGGGGCAGGAAACACCATATATTTT; CDR3aa: CASSLGPGQGAGNTIYF
d_gene: TRBD2; v_gene: TRBV5-6; j_gene: TRBJ2-5; abundance: -; CDR3nt: TGTGCCAGCAGCCTGAGGACTAGCGGGAGGGAGACCCAGTACTTC; CDR3aa: CASSLRTSGRETQYF
d_gene: TRBD1; v_gene: TRBV3-1/TRBV3-2; j_gene: TRBJ1-1; abundance: -; CDR3nt: TGTGCCAGCAGCCAAGATACGACAGGGCCCCTCCATGAAGCTTTCTTT; CDR3aa: CASSQDTTGPLHEAFF
d_gene: -; v_gene: TRBV7-9; j_gene: TRBJ2-5; abundance: -; CDR3nt: TGTGCCAGCAGCCTCATGGGGCAGGCCCAAGAGACCCAGTACTTC; CDR3aa: CASSLMGQAQETQYF
d_gene: -; v_gene: TRBV9; j_gene: TRBJ1-3; abundance: -; CDR3nt: TGTGCCAGCAGCGCACTTGGAAACACCATATATTTT; CDR3aa: CASSALGNTIYF
d_gene: TRBD1; v_gene: TRBV28; j_gene: TRBJ1-2; abundance: -; CDR3nt: TGTGCCAGCAGGAAGACAGGGTCCTATGGCTACACCTTC; CDR3aa: CASRKTGSYGYTF
d_gene: TRBD2; v_gene: TRBV7-2; j_gene: TRBJ2-7; abundance: few; CDR3nt: TGTGCCAGCAGCACATCTAGGACTAGCGGGTACGAGCAGTACTTC; CDR3aa: CASSTSRTSGYEQYF
d_gene: TRBD1; v_gene: TRBV7-3; j_gene: TRBJ1-1; abundance: -; CDR3nt: TGTGCCAGCAGCTGGACAGGGGCCACTGAAGCTTTCTTT; CDR3aa: CASSWTGATEAFF
d_gene: -; v_gene: TRBV7-8; j_gene: TRBJ1-1; abundance: -; CDR3nt: TGTGCCAGCAGCTTATTTGAGGAGAACACTGAAGCTTTCTTT; CDR3aa: CASSLFEENTEAFF
d_gene: -; v_gene: TRBV7-8; j_gene: TRBJ2-7; abundance: -; CDR3nt: TGTGCCAGCAGCTTATCGTCGGGTGTCGGCTCCTACGAGCAGTACTTC; CDR3aa: CASSLSSGVGSYEQYF
d_gene: TRBD1; v_gene: TRBV5-5; j_gene: TRBJ1-5; abundance: -; CDR3nt: TGTGCCAGCAGCTTAGGAATCAGGACAGGAGGGTCGAATCAGCCCCAGCATTTT; CDR3aa: CASSLGIRTGGSNQPQHF
d_gene: TRBD1; v_gene: TRBV27; j_gene: TRBJ2-4; abundance: -; CDR3nt: TGTGCCAGCAGTCCTCCACAGGGGCCGCTAGCCAAAAACATTCAGTACTTC; CDR3aa: CASSPPQGPLAKNIQYF
d_gene: TRBD1; v_gene: TRBV6-5; j_gene: TRBJ1-1; abundance: -; CDR3nt: TGTGCCAGCAGTTACGACAGGGGACATTCTGAAGCTTTCTTT; CDR3aa: CASSYDRGHSEAFF
d_gene: TRBD1; v_gene: TRBV5-4; j_gene: TRBJ1-2; abundance: -; CDR3nt: TGTGCCAGCAGCTTCCAGGGGGTCCATGGCTACACCTTC; CDR3aa: CASSFQGVHGYTF
d_gene: TRBD1; v_gene: TRBV6-6; j_gene: TRBJ2-1; abundance: -; CDR3nt: TGTGCCAGCAACGGCCCTGGGACAGGGATCAATGAGCAGTTCTTC; CDR3aa: CASNGPGTGINEQFF
d_gene: -; v_gene: TRBV29-1; j_gene: TRBJ1-2; abundance: -; CDR3nt: TGCAGCGTTGGGGGGGGCTATGGCTACACCTTC; CDR3aa: CSVGGGYGYTF